The rows below give T cell receptor beta chains drawn from one sample of a study of cytomegalovirus exposure and HLA in healthy donors. The repertoire was sequenced with immunoSEQ multiplex PCR; TCRdb's copy has only in-frame clones and lacks some. The repertoire holds some 150,000 clones, over 70% seen once, with approximately 6% in the top ten. Sequencing was performed on PBMCs. These receptors all stem from a man younger than 45 in good health and CMV-seropositive. Both conserved end residues are trimmed from each CDR3.

TRBJ2-1 TRBV7-2 ASSSTPGLSPESYNEQF
TRBJ2-5 TRBV7-2 ASSLDSPGLAQETQY
TRBJ2-6 TRBV7-9 ASSSEYRSGANGLT
TRBJ1-4 TRBV28 ASSFTGQGSKKLF
TRBJ1-5 TRBV27 ASSLMGGSNQPQH
TRBJ2-2 TRBV6-1 ASSPRTGNTGELF
TRBJ2-5 TRBV5-1 ASSFTGEETQY
TRBJ2-7 TRBV19 ASSMTGSGYEQY
TRBJ2-7 TRBV5-1 ASSSGRASYYEQY
TRBJ1-1 TRBV5-1 ASHGSGGGTEAF
TRBJ1-6 TRBV28 ASRGYNSPLH
TRBJ2-7 TRBV4-1 ASSQDYLTGQAYEQY
TRBJ2-7 TRBV18 ASSPNPPGQGSYEQY
TRBJ2-5 TRBV10-2 ASTEFSYQETQY
TRBJ1-1 TRBV7-9 ASSLRVDTEAF
TRBJ1-5 TRBV27 ASRGTGIQPQH
TRBJ1-3 TRBV19 ASTDVARGLSGNTIY
TRBJ2-5 TRBV5-1 ASGLAGGLYQETQY
TRBJ1-5 TRBV5-5 ASSSTGPGLSNQPQH
TRBJ2-3 TRBV2 ASPLAPRPQRETDTQY
TRBJ1-2 TRBV19 ASSSDRGLDYGYT
TRBJ2-3 TRBV28 ASSPRASGPFTDTQY
TRBJ2-3 TRBV7-8 ASSLALREERVTDTQY
TRBJ2-2 TRBV10-3 AISEPSGYTGELF
TRBJ2-7 TRBV19 ASSFNGRGAYEQY
TRBJ1-2 TRBV6-6 ASSPRTDYGYT
TRBJ1-1 TRBV7-2 ASSFDRMNTEAF
TRBJ2-1 TRBV5-1 ASASPAPGGARNEQF
TRBJ1-1 TRBV4-3 ASSQEGGAYEAF
TRBJ2-3 TRBV5-6 ASSLAWEADTQY
TRBJ1-2 TRBV15 ATSIGVYGYT
TRBJ1-1 TRBV5-6 ASSLPTGSVNEAF
TRBJ2-2 TRBV4-1 ASSEQNVLPSGELF
TRBJ2-5 TRBV5-4 ASSITGQRETQY
TRBJ2-1 TRBV5-1 ASSLWAGTTYNEQF
TRBJ1-5 TRBV21-1 ASSGTGSSRNQPQH
TRBJ2-2 TRBV30 AWSVTHRPRGSKNTGELF
TRBJ1-2 TRBV5-4 ASSLGASDYT
TRBJ2-5 TRBV7-2 ASSSPGGRRETQY
TRBJ2-3 TRBV27 ASSSRGTDTQY
TRBJ2-1 TRBV28 ASSWDSSSYNEQF
TRBJ2-7 TRBV6-5 ASKMGRDYEQY
TRBJ1-1 TRBV27 ASSLAGYTEAF
TRBJ1-1 TRBV6-6 ASSNDRADTEAF
TRBJ2-3 TRBV19 ASSIAATSGYTDTQY
TRBJ2-7 TRBV2 ASRGQGAGEQY
TRBJ2-7 TRBV6-5 ASSYSRGLYEQY
TRBJ2-1 TRBV27 ASRLLNEQF
TRBJ2-7 TRBV4-1 ASSQDPGEFKQY